These 22 T cell receptor beta chains were sequenced from one sample in a study of blood T cell repertoires in COVID-19. The protocol was immunoSEQ multiplex PCR, while the TCRdb copy is restricted to in-frame clones and leaves out a portion. Altogether about 85,000 clones are present, nearly 90% being singletons, with the ten largest covering approximately 4.3%. The source material was peripheral blood. The receptors derive from a woman aged 80 or older with active or convalescent COVID-19.

The J gene is TRBJ2-1, the V gene TRBV5-1; D perhaps matches TRBD2 (6 bases). CDR3 size: 15 residues. V was shortened by 4 bases and J by 2 bases, with 13 bases between the two germline ends. Germline CDR1 SGHRS, CDR2 YFSETQ. In DNA, the CDR3 is TGCGCCAGCAGCGGCGGGACTTCTACCTACAATGAGCAGTTCTTC. It is translated as CASSGGTSTYNEQFF.

This rearrangement joins TRBV24-1 to TRBJ2-3; 8 bases match TRBD2. Germline trimming cut 2 bases from V and 4 bases from J; bases unmatched to any gene: 4. The CDR3 is 15 amino acids. Germline CDR1 reads KGHDR; CDR2 reads SFDVKD. As DNA, the CDR3 is TGTGCCACCAGTGATTCCCGGGAGGGTTCAGATACGCAGTATTTT. Residues: CATSDSREGSDTQYF.

This sequence joins TRBV5-1 and TRBJ2-5; 8 bases are shared with TRBD1. The V segment lost 4 bases and the J segment 2 bases; nucleotides outside the gene matches: 10. Germline CDR1 reads SGHRS; CDR2 reads YFSETQ. CDR3 length equals 16 residues. DNA for the CDR3: TGCGCCAGCAGCCTGTCCGGAACAGGGGGTCAAGAGACCCAGTACTTC. Amino acid sequence: CASSLSGTGGQETQYF.

V is TRBV28 and J is TRBJ2-7, with D perhaps matching TRBD2 (6 bases). Between the trimmed V and J ends, which lost 4 bases and 2 bases, there was a span of 12 bases. CDR1 and CDR2 (germline): MDHEN, SYDVKM. CDR3 size: 14 residues. CDR3 nucleotides: TGTGCCAGCAGTTCTCCGGGACTCACCTACGAGCAGTACTTC. Encoded protein: CASSSPGLTYEQYF.

This chain connects TRBV6-5 to TRBJ2-4, with a weak D call TRBD2 (5 bases). Trimming shortened V by 5 bases and J by 5 bases, and 16 bases separated the two germline ends. The germline CDR1 and CDR2 sequences are MNHEY and SVGAGI. The CDR3 is made up of 15 amino acids. The CDR3 region has the DNA TGTGCCAGCAGTACCGGCCCCGGGGTCGAAAACATTCAGTACTTC. Translated, it gives CASSTGPGVENIQYF.

The genes are TRBV2 and TRBJ2-1, with D possibly matching TRBD2 (5 bases). V gave up 6 bases and J gave up 6 bases, with 12 bases separating them. This CDR3 contains 13 residues. Germline V gives CDR1 SNHLY, CDR2 FYNNEI. This chain's CDR3 is CASREDSLNEQFF. The CDR3 nucleotides read TGTGCCAGCAGGGAGGACTCGCTCAATGAGCAGTTCTTC.

The genes are TRBV5-1 and TRBJ2-1, with a possible D match to TRBD2 (6 bases). This CDR3 has 14 residues. The V gene's germline CDR1 is SGHRS and CDR2 YFSETQ. V lost 3 bases to trimming and J lost 3 bases, with 10 bases between them. This chain's CDR3 is CASSWEAGYNEQFF. The DNA of the CDR3 is TGCGCCAGCAGCTGGGAAGCGGGCTACAATGAGCAGTTCTTC.

The rearrangement links TRBV5-1 to TRBJ2-1, with 9 bases that match TRBD1. This CDR3 has 15 amino acids. The junction had 2 bases not matched to a gene; V was cut back by 1 base and J by 3 bases. CDR1 is SGHRS and CDR2 is YFSETQ in the germline V gene. The CDR3 region has the DNA TGCGCCAGCAGCTTGCTGGGACAGGGCTACAATGAGCAGTTCTTC. Amino acids: CASSLLGQGYNEQFF.

CDR3 region: CASSLRLRGRAEAFF. Here the CDR3 DNA reads TGTGCCAGCAGCTTGCGACTTCGGGGTCGTGCTGAAGCTTTCTTT. The chain joins TRBV5-5 to TRBJ1-1; D is unresolved. CDR1 and CDR2 (germline): SGHKS, YYEKEE (reference sequence). Trimming stripped 1 base from V and 6 bases from J, with 16 bases between. The CDR3 extends over 15 amino acids.

The chain carries TRBV6-5 and TRBJ2-7; TRBD1 aligns across 7 bases. The CDR3 is 14 residues long. V lost 6 bases, J lost 1 base, and 6 bases stayed unmatched. Germline assignment: CDR1 MNHEY and CDR2 SVGAGI. This CDR3 reads CASSRGDSSYEQYF. CDR3 coding DNA: TGTGCCAGCAGCCGAGGGGACAGTTCCTACGAGCAGTACTTC.

V and J are TRBV19 and TRBJ1-5; tentative D call: TRBD1 (5 bases). With 3 bases removed from V and 2 bases from J, the gap between germline ends came to 11 bases. Germline V lookup: CDR1 LNHDA, CDR2 SQIVND (reference sequence). This CDR3 has 15 amino acids. The CDR3 DNA is TGTGCCAGTAGTATGGGACTTCGGGGCAATCAGCCCCAGCATTTT. Residues: CASSMGLRGNQPQHF.

The V gene is TRBV19, the J gene TRBJ1-5, with unresolved D. V was cut by 2 bases and J by 0 bases, with 8 bases left in between. CDR3 length: 15 residues. Germline CDR1 is LNHDA and CDR2 is SQIVND (reference sequence). The CDR3: CASSIQAPSNQPQHF. CDR3 DNA: TGTGCCAGTAGTATACAGGCCCCTAGCAATCAGCCCCAGCATTTT.

The chain has TRBV30 and TRBJ2-3; 7 bases are a match to TRBD1. J was trimmed by 3 bases and V by 3 bases; bases with no gene match: 21. CDR3 length equals 19 residues. CDR1 and CDR2 from the germline V gene are GTSNPN and SVGIG (reference sequence). The DNA of the CDR3 is TGTGCCTGGAGCCCTTTATCGTTGCGGAACAGGGGTGGAACAGATACGCAGTATTTT. Translated: CAWSPLSLRNRGGTDTQYF.

As DNA, the CDR3 is TGTGCCAGCAGCTTAGATCGGGATACGCAGTATTTT. It encodes CASSLDRDTQYF. The V call is TRBV11-3, the J call TRBJ2-3, with unresolved D. The CDR3 loop spans 12 amino acids. CDR1 and CDR2 (germline): SGHNT, YENEEA. The V and J ends lost 0 bases and 6 bases respectively, with 4 bases between them. The variable domain in full, with the rest retrieved from reference TRBV11-3 and TRBJ2-3, is EAGVVQSPRYKIIEKKQPVAFWCNPISGHNTLYWYLQNLGQGPELLIRYENEEAVDDSQLPKDRFSAERLKGVDSTLKIQPAELGDSAVYLCASSLDRDTQYFGPGTRLTVL.

The genes are TRBV10-2 and TRBJ1-5; D remains ambiguous. The V gene's germline CDR1 is WSHSY and CDR2 SAAADI. The CDR3 is 14 amino acids. Trimming left V 5 bases short and J 5 bases short, with 13 bases between. This CDR3 reads CASSTTNTYQPQHF. CDR3 bases: TGCGCCAGCAGTACCACCAACACGTATCAGCCCCAGCATTTT.

The chain links TRBV28 to TRBJ2-7; 7 bases map to TRBD1. J was trimmed by 5 bases and V by 6 bases; bases with no gene match: 4. Germline V gene sequence: CDR1 MDHEN, CDR2 SYDVKM. The CDR3 covers 12 residues. This CDR3 reads CASSRTGHEQYF. As DNA, the CDR3 is TGTGCCAGCAGCAGGACAGGTCACGAGCAGTACTTC. Together with reference TRBV28 and TRBJ2-7, the CDR3 gives the full variable domain: DVKVTQSSRYLVKRTGEKVFLECVQDMDHENMFWYRQDPGLGLRLIYFSYDVKMKEKGDIPEGYSVSREKKERFSLILESASTNQTSMYLCASSRTGHEQYFGPGTRLTVT.

The chain is built from TRBV4-2 and TRBJ2-5, with D possibly TRBD1 on 6 matching bases. V was pared by 1 base and J by 5 bases, with 20 bases between. The CDR3 consists of 17 residues. CDR1 is LGHNA, CDR2 YNFKEQ, per germline. The CDR3 here is CASSQGARNQGMETQYF. Here the CDR3 DNA reads TGTGCCAGCAGCCAAGGAGCTAGAAACCAGGGGATGGAGACCCAGTACTTC.

This clone is a singleton in its sample. This sequence joins TRBV6-2 or TRBV6-3 and TRBJ1-1; D not certain. CDR1 is MNHEY, CDR2 SVGEGT, per germline. V was shortened by 6 bases and J by 5 bases, with 13 bases between the two germline ends. This CDR3 has 13 amino acids. The CDR3 DNA reads as TGTGCCAGCAGCCTACTCGCGGGAACTGAAGCTTTCTTT. Its translation is CASSLLAGTEAFF.

The rearrangement joins TRBV12-5 to TRBJ2-7, with D perhaps TRBD2 (5 bases). The CDR3 loop spans 15 amino acids. The germline CDR1 and CDR2 sequences are LGHNT and FRNRAP. V was trimmed by 7 bases and J by 6 bases, leaving 22 bases between them. The CDR3 region has the DNA TGTGCTAGTGCCCCCCGGTCGGGGATTTCTCGCGAGCAGTACTTC. Translation: CASAPRSGISREQYF. The variable domain in full, with the rest retrieved from reference TRBV12-5 and TRBJ2-7, is DARVTQTPRHKVTEMGQEVTMRCQPILGHNTVFWYRQTMMQGLELLAYFRNRAPLDDSGMPKDRFSAEMPDATLATLKIQPSEPRDSAVYFCASAPRSGISREQYFGPGTRLTVT.

This chain links TRBV10-2 with TRBJ1-4; 10 nucleotides line up with TRBD1. This CDR3 is 13 amino acids long. CDR1 is WSHSY and CDR2 is SAAADI in the germline V gene. Germline trimming cut 9 bases from V and 7 bases from J; bases unmatched to any gene: 5. The CDR3 sequence is CASNRDRGEKLFF. The DNA of the CDR3 is TGCGCCAGTAACCGGGACAGGGGTGAAAAACTGTTTTTT.

This chain links TRBV19 with TRBJ2-1, with TRBD1 matching over 7 bases. J lost 1 base, V lost 5 bases, and 5 bases had no gene match. The CDR3 is made up of 15 amino acids. Germline V gives CDR1 LNHDA, CDR2 SQIVND (reference sequence). The CDR3 DNA sequence: TGTGCCAGTAGTCGGGACAGCGATTCCTACAATGAGCAGTTCTTC. Its translation is CASSRDSDSYNEQFF. Complete variable domain (other parts from reference TRBV19 and TRBJ2-1): DGGITQSPKYLFRKEGQNVTLSCEQNLNHDAMYWYRQDPGQGLRLIYYSQIVNDFQKGDIAEGYSVSREKKESFPLTVTSAQKNPTAFYLCASSRDSDSYNEQFFGPGTRLTVL.

This rearrangement joins TRBV6-5 to TRBJ2-2; D unclear. CDR1 and CDR2 (germline): MNHEY, SVGAGI. Deletions cut 7 bases from V and 5 bases from J, with 8 bases between. The CDR3 has 12 residues. CDR3 sequence (DNA): TGTGCCAGCATCGACTTAACCGGGGAGCTGTTTTTT. Amino acids: CASIDLTGELFF.